Below are 18 T cell receptor beta chains sequenced from a single sample in a study of T cell responses to AZD1222 COVID-19 vaccine. TCRdb's copy holds only in-frame clones and misses some; the assay was immunoSEQ multiplex PCR. The repertoire has under 150,000 clones, roughly 90% of them found once; the top ten carry under 3.5%. This material consisted of peripheral blood, taken on day 0 of AZD1222 vaccination. All receptors come from an adult in good health.

Here the CDR3 DNA reads TGTGCCTCCCCCCATCTCCCTGGAAACACCATATATTTT. It yields the protein CASPHLPGNTIYF. The genes are TRBV14 and TRBJ1-3; no reliable D call. In germline, CDR1 is SGHDN, CDR2 FVKESK. CDR3 length equals 13 residues. V dropped 11 bases and J dropped 2 bases, with 13 bases sitting between them.

V and J are TRBV5-1 and TRBJ2-5; D may match TRBD1 or TRBD2 (5 bases each). The ends were cut back, 0 bases at V and 5 bases at J, with 14 bases in the middle. This CDR3 region has 15 residues. Germline CDR1 and CDR2: SGHRS and YFSETQ. In DNA, the CDR3 is TGCGCCAGCAGCTTGGGAGGGGCCGGTTCGGAGACCCAGTACTTC. This sequence encodes CASSLGGAGSETQYF.

V is TRBV4-3 and J is TRBJ2-1; possibly TRBD1 for D (6 bases). There are 16 residues in the CDR3. The germline V and J ends were trimmed by 0 bases and 3 bases, with 12 bases remaining between them. From germline, CDR1 is LGHNA and CDR2 YSLEER. The CDR3 bases are TGCGCCAGCAGCCAAGAGGCGGACAGCTTCTACAATGAGCAGTTCTTC. Residues: CASSQEADSFYNEQFF.

The V and J genes are TRBV7-9 and TRBJ1-1; D is undetermined. This CDR3 has 13 residues. Trimming took off 3 bases at V and 3 bases at J, with 8 bases between the two ends. The V gene's germline CDR1 is SEHNR and CDR2 FQNEAQ (reference sequence). DNA for the CDR3: TGTGCCAGCAGCTTCTTGGGTGACACTGAAGCTTTCTTT. This codes for CASSFLGDTEAFF.

DNA for the CDR3: TGTGCCAGCAGCCTGGCTAGGACAGCTGAAGCTTTCTTT. As protein: CASSLARTAEAFF. The chain uses TRBV7-8 and TRBJ1-1; possibly TRBD1 for D (6 bases). The V and J ends lost 5 bases and 6 bases respectively, with 13 bases between them. This CDR3 is built from 13 residues. Germline loops: CDR1 SGHVS, CDR2 FQNEAQ.

This clone is a singleton in its sample. V gene TRBV12-5 combines with J gene TRBJ2-3; D possibly matches TRBD1 or TRBD2 (6 bases each). From germline, CDR1 is LGHNT and CDR2 FRNRAP. V was shortened by 0 bases and J by 2 bases, with 12 bases between the two germline ends. The CDR3 is made up of 16 amino acids. CDR3 DNA sequence: TGTGCTAGTGGTTTGGTAGTAGGGGGGACCACAGATACGCAGTATTTT. Its translation: CASGLVVGGTTDTQYF.

V and J are TRBV10-2 and TRBJ1-2, with TRBD1 as a possible D gene (6 bases). CDR1 is WSHSY and CDR2 is SAAADI in the germline V gene. Trimming took off 7 bases at V and 8 bases at J, with 23 bases between the two ends. The CDR3 spans 15 residues. In nucleotides, the CDR3 is TGCGCCAGCAATCCGACTACAGGGACGAAGGGAGGCTACACCTTC. This codes for CASNPTTGTKGGYTF.

This chain links TRBV7-2 with TRBJ2-1, with D possibly TRBD2 on 6 matching bases. The CDR3 contains 16 residues. Trimming cost V 7 bases and J 9 bases, with 25 bases left between them. Germline loops: CDR1 SGHTA, CDR2 FQGNSA. The DNA for the CDR3 is TGTGCCAGCACCCCCTTACTACTGGAGGGCCTGACTGAGCAGTTCTTC. Its protein is CASTPLLLEGLTEQFF.

This chain links TRBV7-2 with TRBJ2-7, with TRBD2 matching 14 bases. The germline CDR1 and CDR2 sequences are SGHTA and FQGNSA. There are 21 residues in the CDR3. With 0 bases clipped from V and 0 bases from J, the junction kept 13 bases outside the gene matches. CDR3 in DNA: TGTGCCAGCAGCTTAGCGCGATGGGATTCGACTAGCGGGAGGGCCTCCTACGAGCAGTACTTC. Translating it yields CASSLARWDSTSGRASYEQYF.

This chain uses TRBV25-1 with TRBJ2-1, with 7 bases lining up with TRBD1. Germline CDR1 and CDR2: MGHDK and SYGVNS. The ends lost 4 bases at V and 5 bases at J; junction bases unmatched: 8. The CDR3 has 15 residues. The CDR3 DNA sequence: TGTGCCAGCAGTGTGGTTAGGGGGCTGAACAATGAGCAGTTCTTC. It is translated as CASSVVRGLNNEQFF.

The rearrangement links TRBV10-1 to TRBJ2-2; D is possibly TRBD2 (5 bases). The CDR3 sequence is 18 residues long. The germline V gene has CDR1 WNHNN and CDR2 SYGVQD (reference sequence). Trimming cost V 3 bases and J 5 bases, with 22 bases left between them. The CDR3 region has the DNA TGCGCCAGCAGTGAACCGAATGTTGGGGAGTTTGGGACCGGGGAGCTGTTTTTT. Protein product: CASSEPNVGEFGTGELFF.

V is TRBV19 and J is TRBJ1-2, with D hard to call. The germline V gene encodes CDR1 LNHDA and CDR2 SQIVND (reference sequence). The CDR3 totals 15 residues. Trimming left V 7 bases short and J 0 bases short, with 15 bases between. The CDR3 nucleotides read TGTGCCAGTACCCCGAAAGGTTCTACTAACTATGGCTACACCTTC. It yields the protein CASTPKGSTNYGYTF.

This clone was counted once. The V gene is TRBV6-5, the J gene TRBJ1-2; unclear D gene. CDR1 and CDR2 (germline): MNHEY, SVGAGI. The V end lost 10 bases, the J end lost 8 bases, and 23 bases lay between the germline ends. CDR3 length: 14 amino acids. CDR3 protein: CATSKASVVGGYTF. The CDR3 nucleotides read TGTGCCACCTCTAAGGCGAGCGTGGTCGGAGGCTACACCTTC.

The V call is TRBV18, the J call TRBJ1-2, with unresolved D. The germline V and J ends were trimmed by 1 base and 4 bases, with 13 bases remaining between them. The CDR3 contains 15 residues. Germline V lookup: CDR1 KGHSH, CDR2 LQKENI. CDR3 nucleotide sequence: TGTGCCAGCTCACCACAGGGCGTAGGTCTCTATGGCTACACCTTC. Protein: CASSPQGVGLYGYTF.

J is TRBJ1-4 and V is TRBV20-1; no reliable D call. The CDR3 contains 11 residues. The germline CDR1 and CDR2 sequences are DFQATT and SNEGSKA (reference sequence). Trimming removed 7 bases from V and 0 bases from J, with 3 bases in between. The CDR3 sequence: CSVTTNEKLFF. CDR3 DNA sequence: TGCAGTGTCACAACTAATGAAAAACTGTTTTTT.

CDR3 nucleotide sequence: TGTGCCGCCTCCCACTACGAGCAGTACTTC. Its protein is CAASHYEQYF. The rearrangement uses TRBV6-5 and TRBJ2-7; D not certain. CDR3 size: 10 residues. The germline gives CDR1 MNHEY, CDR2 SVGAGI. With 11 bases removed from V and 3 bases from J, the gap between germline ends came to 8 bases.

The gene calls are TRBV5-1 and TRBJ1-4; no definite D call. The V end lost 3 bases, the J end lost 3 bases, and 6 bases lay between the germline ends. The CDR3 runs 13 residues. Germline-derived CDR1 and CDR2 are SGHRS and YFSETQ. The CDR3: CASSSSANEKLFF. CDR3 nucleotides: TGCGCCAGCAGCTCCTCGGCTAATGAAAAACTGTTTTTT.

V gene TRBV6-5 combines with J gene TRBJ2-2; 7 bases fit TRBD1. Germline assignment: CDR1 MNHEY and CDR2 SVGAGI. The V segment lost 7 bases and the J segment 1 base; nucleotides outside the gene matches: 3. This CDR3 has 14 amino acids. CDR3 region: CASNRDRNTGELFF. In nucleotides, the CDR3 is TGTGCCAGCAACCGGGACAGGAACACCGGGGAGCTGTTTTTT.